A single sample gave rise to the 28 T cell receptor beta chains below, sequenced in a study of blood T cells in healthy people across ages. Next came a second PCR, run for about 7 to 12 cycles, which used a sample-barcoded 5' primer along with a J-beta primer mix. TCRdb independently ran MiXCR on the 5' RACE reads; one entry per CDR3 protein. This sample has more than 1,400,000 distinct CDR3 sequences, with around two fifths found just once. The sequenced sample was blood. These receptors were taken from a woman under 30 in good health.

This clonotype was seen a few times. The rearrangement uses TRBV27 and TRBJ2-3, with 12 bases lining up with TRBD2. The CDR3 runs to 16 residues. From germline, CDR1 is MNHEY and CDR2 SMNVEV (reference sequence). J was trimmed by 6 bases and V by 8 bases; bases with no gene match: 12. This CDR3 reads CASHLQSTSGSDTQYF. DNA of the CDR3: TGTGCCAGCCATTTACAATCGACTAGCGGGAGTGATACGCAGTATTTT.

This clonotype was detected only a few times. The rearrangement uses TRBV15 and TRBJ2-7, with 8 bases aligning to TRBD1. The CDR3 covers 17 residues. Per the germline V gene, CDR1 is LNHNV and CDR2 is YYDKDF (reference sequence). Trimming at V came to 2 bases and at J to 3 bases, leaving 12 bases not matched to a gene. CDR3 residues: CATSRPTGARRGYEQYF. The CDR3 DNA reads TGTGCCACCAGCAGACCGACAGGGGCAAGAAGAGGCTACGAGCAGTACTTC.

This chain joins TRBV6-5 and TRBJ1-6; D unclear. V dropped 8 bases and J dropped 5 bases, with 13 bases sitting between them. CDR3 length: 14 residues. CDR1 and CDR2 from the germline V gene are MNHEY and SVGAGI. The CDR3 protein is CASGETTNNSPLHF. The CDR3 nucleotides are TGTGCCAGCGGGGAGACAACAAATAATTCACCCCTCCACTTT.

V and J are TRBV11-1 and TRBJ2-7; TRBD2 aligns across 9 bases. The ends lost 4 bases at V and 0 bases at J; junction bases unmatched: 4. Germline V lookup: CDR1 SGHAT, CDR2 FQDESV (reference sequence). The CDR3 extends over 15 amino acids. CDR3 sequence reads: CASSYGLALSYEQYF. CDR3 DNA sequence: TGTGCCAGCAGCTACGGACTAGCGCTCTCCTACGAGCAGTACTTC.

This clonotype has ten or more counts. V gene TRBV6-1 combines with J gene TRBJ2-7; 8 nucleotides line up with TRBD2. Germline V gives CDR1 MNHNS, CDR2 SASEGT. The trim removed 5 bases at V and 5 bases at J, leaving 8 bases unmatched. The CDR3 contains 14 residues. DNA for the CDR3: TGTGCCAGCAGTAGAGCGGGAGAGAGGAACGAGCAGTACTTC. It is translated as CASSRAGERNEQYF.

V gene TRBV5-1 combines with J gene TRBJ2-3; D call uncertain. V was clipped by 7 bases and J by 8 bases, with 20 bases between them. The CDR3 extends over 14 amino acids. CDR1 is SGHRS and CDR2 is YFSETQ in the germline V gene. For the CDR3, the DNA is TGCGCCAGCTACCGAGGCCAGGAGTCAGGTACGCAGTATTTT. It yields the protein CASYRGQESGTQYF.

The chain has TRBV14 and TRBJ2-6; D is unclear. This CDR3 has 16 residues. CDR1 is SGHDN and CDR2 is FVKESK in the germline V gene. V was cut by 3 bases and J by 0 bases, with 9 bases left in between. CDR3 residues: CASSQKRSSGANVLTF. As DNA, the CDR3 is TGTGCCAGCAGCCAGAAGAGAAGCTCTGGGGCCAACGTCCTGACTTTC.

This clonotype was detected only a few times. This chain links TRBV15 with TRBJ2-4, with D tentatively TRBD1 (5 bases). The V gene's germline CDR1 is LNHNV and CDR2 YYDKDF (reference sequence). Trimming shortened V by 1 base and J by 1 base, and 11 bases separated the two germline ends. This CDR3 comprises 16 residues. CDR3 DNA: TGTGCCACCAGCAGAGGGTCAGGGTTGGCCAAAAACATTCAGTACTTC. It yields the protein CATSRGSGLAKNIQYF.

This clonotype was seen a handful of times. CDR3 residues: CASSYSELAGSYEQYF. The DNA of the CDR3 is TGTGCCAGCAGTTACTCGGAACTAGCGGGGTCCTACGAGCAGTACTTC. The chain recombines TRBV6-2 or TRBV6-3 with TRBJ2-7; 10 bases line up with TRBD2. Germline trimming cut 0 bases from V and 1 base from J; bases unmatched to any gene: 3. Germline assignment: CDR1 MNHEY and CDR2 SVGEGT. The CDR3 is made up of 16 amino acids.

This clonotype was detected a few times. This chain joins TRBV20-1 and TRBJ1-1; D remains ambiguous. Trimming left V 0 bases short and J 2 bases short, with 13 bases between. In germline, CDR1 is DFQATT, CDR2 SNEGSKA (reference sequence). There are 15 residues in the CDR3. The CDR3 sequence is CSARDQYSRNTEAFF. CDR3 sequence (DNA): TGCAGTGCTAGAGATCAATACAGCCGAAACACTGAAGCTTTCTTT.

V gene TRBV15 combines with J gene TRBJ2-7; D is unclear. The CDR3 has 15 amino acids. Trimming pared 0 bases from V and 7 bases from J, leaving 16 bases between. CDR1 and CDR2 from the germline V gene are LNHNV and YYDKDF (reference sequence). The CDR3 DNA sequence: TGTGCCACCAGCAGAGATATGGGCCTAGTTGGAGAGCAGTACTTC. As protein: CATSRDMGLVGEQYF.

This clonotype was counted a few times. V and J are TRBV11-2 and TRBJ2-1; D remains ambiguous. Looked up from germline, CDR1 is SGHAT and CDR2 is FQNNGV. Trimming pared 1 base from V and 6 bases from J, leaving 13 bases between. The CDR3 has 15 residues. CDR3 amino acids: CASSLAAVGGNEQFF. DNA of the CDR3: TGTGCCAGCAGCTTAGCAGCAGTCGGTGGCAATGAGCAGTTCTTC.

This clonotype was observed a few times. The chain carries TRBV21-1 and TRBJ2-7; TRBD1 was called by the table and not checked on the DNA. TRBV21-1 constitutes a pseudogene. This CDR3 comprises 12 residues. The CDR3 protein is CASRGGHYEQYF. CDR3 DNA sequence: TGTGCCAGCAGGGGGGGCCACTACGAGCAGTACTTC.

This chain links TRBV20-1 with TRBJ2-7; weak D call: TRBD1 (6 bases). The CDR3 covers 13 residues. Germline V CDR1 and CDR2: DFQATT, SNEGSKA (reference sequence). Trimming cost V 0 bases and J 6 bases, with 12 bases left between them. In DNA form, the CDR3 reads TGCAGTGCTAGAGACCCTACAGGGACCGAGCAGTACTTC. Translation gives CSARDPTGTEQYF.

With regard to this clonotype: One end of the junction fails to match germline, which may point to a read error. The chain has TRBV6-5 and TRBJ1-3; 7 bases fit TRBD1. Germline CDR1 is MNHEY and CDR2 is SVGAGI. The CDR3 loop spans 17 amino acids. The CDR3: CASSYRGQADSGNTIYF. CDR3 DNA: TGTGCCAGTAGTTACCGAGGACAGGCTGATTCTGGAAACACCATATATTTT.

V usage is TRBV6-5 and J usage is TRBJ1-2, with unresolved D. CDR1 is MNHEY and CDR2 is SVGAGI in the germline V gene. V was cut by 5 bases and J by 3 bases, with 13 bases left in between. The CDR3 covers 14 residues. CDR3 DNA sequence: TGTGCCAGCAGTGCATCCGCTGCCTACTATGGCTACACCTTC. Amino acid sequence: CASSASAAYYGYTF.

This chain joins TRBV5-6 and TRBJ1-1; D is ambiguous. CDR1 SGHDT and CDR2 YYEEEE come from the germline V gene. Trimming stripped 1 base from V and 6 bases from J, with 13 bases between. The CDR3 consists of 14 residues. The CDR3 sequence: CASSLSVGFSEAFF. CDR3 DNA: TGTGCCAGCAGCTTGTCGGTGGGGTTCTCTGAAGCTTTCTTT.

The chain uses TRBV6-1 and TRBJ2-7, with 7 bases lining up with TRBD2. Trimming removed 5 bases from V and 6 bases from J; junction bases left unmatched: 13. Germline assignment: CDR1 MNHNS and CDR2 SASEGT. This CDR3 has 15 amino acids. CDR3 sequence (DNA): TGTGCCAGCAGTACCCGAGCGGGACTTCCCCGCGAGCAGTACTTC. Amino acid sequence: CASSTRAGLPREQYF.

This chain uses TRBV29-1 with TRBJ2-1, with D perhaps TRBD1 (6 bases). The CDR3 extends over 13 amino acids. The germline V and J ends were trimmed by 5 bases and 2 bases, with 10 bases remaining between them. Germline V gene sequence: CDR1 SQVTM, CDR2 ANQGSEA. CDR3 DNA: TGCAGCGTTCCGGGACAAGCCTACAATGAGCAGTTCTTC. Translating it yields CSVPGQAYNEQFF.

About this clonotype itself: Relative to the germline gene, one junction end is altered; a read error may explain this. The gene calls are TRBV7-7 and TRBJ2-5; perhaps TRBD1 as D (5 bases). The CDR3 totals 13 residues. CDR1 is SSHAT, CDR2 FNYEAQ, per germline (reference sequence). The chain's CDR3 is CASSITGGETQYF. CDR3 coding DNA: TGTGCTAGCAGCATTACAGGTGGTGAGACCCAGTACTTC.

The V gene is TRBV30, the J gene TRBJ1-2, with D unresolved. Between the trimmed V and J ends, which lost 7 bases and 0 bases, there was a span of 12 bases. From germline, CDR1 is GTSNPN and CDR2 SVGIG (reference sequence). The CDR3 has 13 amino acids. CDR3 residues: CALTDSSNYGYTF. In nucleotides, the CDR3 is TGTGCCTTGACGGACTCCTCTAACTATGGCTACACCTTC.

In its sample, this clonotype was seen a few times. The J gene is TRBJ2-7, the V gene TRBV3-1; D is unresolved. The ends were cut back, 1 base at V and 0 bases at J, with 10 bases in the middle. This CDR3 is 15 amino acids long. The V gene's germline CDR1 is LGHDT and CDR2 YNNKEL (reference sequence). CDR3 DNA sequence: TGTGCCAGCAGCCAAGGGCAGACTCCCTCCTACGAGCAGTACTTC. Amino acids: CASSQGQTPSYEQYF.

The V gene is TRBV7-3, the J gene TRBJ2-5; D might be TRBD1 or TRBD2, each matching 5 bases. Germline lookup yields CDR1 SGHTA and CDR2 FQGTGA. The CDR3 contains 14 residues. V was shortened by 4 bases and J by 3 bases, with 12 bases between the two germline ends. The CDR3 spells CASSSGTPEETQYF. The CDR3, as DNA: TGTGCCAGCAGCTCCGGGACGCCCGAAGAGACCCAGTACTTC.

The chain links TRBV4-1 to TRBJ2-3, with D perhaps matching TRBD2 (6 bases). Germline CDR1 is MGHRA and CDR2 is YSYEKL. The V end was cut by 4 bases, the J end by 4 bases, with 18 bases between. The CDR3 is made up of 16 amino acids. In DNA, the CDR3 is TGCGCCAGCAGCCGAGGACTAATCAGTACCGCAGATACGCAGTATTTT. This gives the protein CASSRGLISTADTQYF.

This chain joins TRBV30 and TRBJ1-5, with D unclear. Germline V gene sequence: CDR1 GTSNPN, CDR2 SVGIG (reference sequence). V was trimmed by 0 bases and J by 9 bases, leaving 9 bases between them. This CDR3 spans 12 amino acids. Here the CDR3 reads CAWSVPGGPQHF. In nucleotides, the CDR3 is TGTGCCTGGAGTGTACCCGGCGGGCCCCAGCATTTT.

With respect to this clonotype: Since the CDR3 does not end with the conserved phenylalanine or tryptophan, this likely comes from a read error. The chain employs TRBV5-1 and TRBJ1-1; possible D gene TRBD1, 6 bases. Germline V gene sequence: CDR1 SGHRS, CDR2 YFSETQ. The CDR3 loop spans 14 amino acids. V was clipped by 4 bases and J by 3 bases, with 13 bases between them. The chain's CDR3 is CASSPTQGYTEAFL. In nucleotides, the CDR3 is TGCGCCAGCAGCCCGACACAGGGTTACACTGAAGCTTTCTTA.

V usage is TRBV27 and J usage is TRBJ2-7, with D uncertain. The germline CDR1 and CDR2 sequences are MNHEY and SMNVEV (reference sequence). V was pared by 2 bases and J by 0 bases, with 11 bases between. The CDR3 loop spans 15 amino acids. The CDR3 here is CASSLSPRGSYEQYF. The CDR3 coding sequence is TGTGCCAGCAGTTTAAGCCCCCGCGGCTCCTACGAGCAGTACTTC.

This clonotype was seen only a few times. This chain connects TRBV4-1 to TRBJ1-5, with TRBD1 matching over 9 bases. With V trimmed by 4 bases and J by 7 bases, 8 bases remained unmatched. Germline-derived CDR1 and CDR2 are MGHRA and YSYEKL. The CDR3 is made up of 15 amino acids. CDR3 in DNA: TGCGCCAGCAGCCTAACGACAGGGGGACGACAGCCCCAGCATTTT. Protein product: CASSLTTGGRQPQHF.